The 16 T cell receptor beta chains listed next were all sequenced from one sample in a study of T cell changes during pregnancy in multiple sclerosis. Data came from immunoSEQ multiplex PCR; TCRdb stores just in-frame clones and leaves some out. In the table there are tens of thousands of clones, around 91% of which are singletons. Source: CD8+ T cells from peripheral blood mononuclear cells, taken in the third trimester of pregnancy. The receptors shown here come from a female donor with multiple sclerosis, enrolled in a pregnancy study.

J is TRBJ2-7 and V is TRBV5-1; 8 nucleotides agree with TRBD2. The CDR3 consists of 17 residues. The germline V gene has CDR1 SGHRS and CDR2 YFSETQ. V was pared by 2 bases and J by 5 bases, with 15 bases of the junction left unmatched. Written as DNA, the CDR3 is TGCGCCAGCAGCTTAGGTGCCCTTATAGCGGGGACCAACGAGCAGTACTTC. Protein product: CASSLGALIAGTNEQYF.

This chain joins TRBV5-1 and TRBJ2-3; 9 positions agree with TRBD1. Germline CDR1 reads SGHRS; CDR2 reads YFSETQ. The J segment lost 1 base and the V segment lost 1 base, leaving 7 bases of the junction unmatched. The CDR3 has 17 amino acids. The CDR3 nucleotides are TGCGCCAGCAGCTTGACACCCGGGACAGGGCGCACAGATACGCAGTATTTT. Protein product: CASSLTPGTGRTDTQYF.

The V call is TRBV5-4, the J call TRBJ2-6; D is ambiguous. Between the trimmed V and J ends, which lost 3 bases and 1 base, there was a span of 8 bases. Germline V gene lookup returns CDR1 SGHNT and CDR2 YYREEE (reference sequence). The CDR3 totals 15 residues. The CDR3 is CASSSTTSGANVLTF. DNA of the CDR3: TGTGCCAGCAGCTCGACAACATCTGGGGCCAACGTCCTGACTTTC.

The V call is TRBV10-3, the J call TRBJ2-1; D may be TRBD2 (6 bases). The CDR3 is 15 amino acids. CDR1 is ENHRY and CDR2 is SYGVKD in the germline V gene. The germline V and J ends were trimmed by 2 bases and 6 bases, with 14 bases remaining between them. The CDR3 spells CAISEPTEGPNEQFF. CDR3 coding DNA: TGTGCCATCAGTGAGCCGACGGAGGGCCCCAATGAGCAGTTCTTC.

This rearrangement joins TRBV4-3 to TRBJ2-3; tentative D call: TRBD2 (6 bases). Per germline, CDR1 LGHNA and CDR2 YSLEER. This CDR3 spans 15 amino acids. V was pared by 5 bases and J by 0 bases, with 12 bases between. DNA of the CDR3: TGCGCCAGCAGCTCCCATCGGGGGAGCACAGATACGCAGTATTTT. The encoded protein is CASSSHRGSTDTQYF.

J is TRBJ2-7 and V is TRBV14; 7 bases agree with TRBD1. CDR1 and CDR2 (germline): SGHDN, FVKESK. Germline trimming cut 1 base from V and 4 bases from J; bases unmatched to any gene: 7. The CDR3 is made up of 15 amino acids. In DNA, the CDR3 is TGTGCCAGCAGCCAAGCGGACAGGTTGGGTTACGAGCAGTACTTC. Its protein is CASSQADRLGYEQYF.

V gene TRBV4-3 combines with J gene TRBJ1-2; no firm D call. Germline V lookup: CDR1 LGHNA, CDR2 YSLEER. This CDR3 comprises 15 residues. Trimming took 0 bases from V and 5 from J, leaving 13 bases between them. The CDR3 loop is CASSQDVRTHYGYTF. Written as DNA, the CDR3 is TGCGCCAGCAGCCAAGATGTTAGGACTCATTATGGCTACACCTTC.

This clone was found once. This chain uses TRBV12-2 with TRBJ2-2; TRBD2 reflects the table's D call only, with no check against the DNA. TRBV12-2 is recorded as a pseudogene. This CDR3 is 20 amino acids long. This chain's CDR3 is CASRLASWTSGGANTGELFF. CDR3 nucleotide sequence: TGTGCAAGTCGCTTAGCGAGTTGGACTAGCGGGGGAGCGAACACCGGGGAGCTGTTTTTT.

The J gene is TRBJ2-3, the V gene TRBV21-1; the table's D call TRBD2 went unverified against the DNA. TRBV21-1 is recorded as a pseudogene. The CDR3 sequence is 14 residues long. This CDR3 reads CASSKGLAAGGQYF. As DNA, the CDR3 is TGTGCCAGCAGCAAAGGACTAGCGGCTGGGGGGCAGTATTTT.

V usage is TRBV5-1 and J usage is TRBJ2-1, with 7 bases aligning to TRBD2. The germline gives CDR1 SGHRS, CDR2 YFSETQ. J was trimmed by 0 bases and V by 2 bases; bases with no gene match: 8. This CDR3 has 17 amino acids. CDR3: CASSFSLAESSYNEQFF. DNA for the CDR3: TGCGCCAGCAGCTTTTCCCTAGCGGAGAGCTCCTACAATGAGCAGTTCTTC.

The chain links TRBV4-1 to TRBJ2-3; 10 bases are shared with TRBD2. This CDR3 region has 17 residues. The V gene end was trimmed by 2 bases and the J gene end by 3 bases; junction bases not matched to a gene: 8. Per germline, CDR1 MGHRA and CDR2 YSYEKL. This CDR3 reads CASSQTLPLAGTDTQYF. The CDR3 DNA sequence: TGCGCCAGCAGCCAAACCCTCCCACTAGCGGGGACAGATACGCAGTATTTT.

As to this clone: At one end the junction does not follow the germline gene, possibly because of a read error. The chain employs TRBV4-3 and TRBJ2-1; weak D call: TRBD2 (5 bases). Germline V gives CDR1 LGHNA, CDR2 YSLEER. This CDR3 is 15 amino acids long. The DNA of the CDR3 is TGCGCCAGCAGCCAAGATCGGGATAGCTACAATGAGCAGCTCTTC. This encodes CASSQDRDSYNEQLF.

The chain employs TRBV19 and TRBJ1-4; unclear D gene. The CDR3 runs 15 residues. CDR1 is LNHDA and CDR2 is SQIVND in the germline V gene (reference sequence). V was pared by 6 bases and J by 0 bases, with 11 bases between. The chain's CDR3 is CASSHRDATNEKLFF. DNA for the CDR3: TGTGCCAGTAGCCACAGAGACGCAACTAATGAAAAACTGTTTTTT.

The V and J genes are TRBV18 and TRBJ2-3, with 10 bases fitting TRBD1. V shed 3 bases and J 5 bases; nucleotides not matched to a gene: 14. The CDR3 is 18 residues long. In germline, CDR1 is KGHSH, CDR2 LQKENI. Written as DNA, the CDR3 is TGTGCCAGCTCACCTCCCCGCTCGGACAGGGGGTTTGGAGATACGCAGTATTTT. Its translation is CASSPPRSDRGFGDTQYF.

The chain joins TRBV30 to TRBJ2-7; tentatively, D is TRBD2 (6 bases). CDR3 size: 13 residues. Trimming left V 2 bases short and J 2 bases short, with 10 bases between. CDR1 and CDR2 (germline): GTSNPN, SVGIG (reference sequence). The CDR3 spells CAWSYGGAYEQYF. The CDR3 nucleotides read TGTGCCTGGAGTTACGGGGGAGCCTACGAGCAGTACTTC.

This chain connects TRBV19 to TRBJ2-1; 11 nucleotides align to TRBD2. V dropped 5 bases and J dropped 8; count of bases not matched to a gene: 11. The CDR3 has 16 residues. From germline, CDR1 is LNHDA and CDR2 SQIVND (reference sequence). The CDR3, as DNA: TGTGCCAGTAGTCCTTATAGCGGGGGGGCCAAGGATGAGCAGTTCTTC. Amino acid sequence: CASSPYSGGAKDEQFF.